These 10 T cell receptor beta chains were sequenced from one sample in a study of OX40 agonist ivuxolimab in advanced cancers. Clones were sequenced by immunoSEQ multiplex PCR, and TCRdb holds only the in-frame ones, with some missing. The table has roughly 7,000 clones, around 70% seen once. The material sequenced was CD4+ or CD8+ T cells sorted from blood, taken in a trial of the OX40 agonist ivuxolimab. These receptors were collected from an adult with an advanced solid tumor such as melanoma, head and neck, liver or kidney cancer.

By share, this clone counts as large (0.1 to 1%). V and J are TRBV7-9 and TRBJ2-1; TRBD1 matches at 9 bases. CDR3 length: 15 amino acids. The ends lost 11 bases at V and 7 bases at J; junction bases unmatched: 15. Germline V CDR1 and CDR2: SEHNR, FQNEAQ (reference sequence). CDR3 sequence (DNA): TGTGCCGCGCAAAAAGGGACAGGGTCAGGGAATGAGCAGTTCTTC. Protein sequence: CAAQKGTGSGNEQFF.

The chain joins TRBV4-1 to TRBJ2-7; 9 bases fit TRBD1. The CDR3 covers 15 residues. Trimming at V came to 1 base and at J to 6 bases, leaving 7 bases not matched to a gene. In germline, CDR1 is MGHRA, CDR2 YSYEKL. In DNA, the CDR3 is TGCGCCAGCAGCCAAGTATGGGACAGGGTGAGCGAGCAGTACTTC. Residues: CASSQVWDRVSEQYF.

On this clone itself: The same CDR3 can be traced to other DNA sequences in this sample. The chain joins TRBV6-1 to TRBJ1-5; D gene ambiguous. From germline, CDR1 is MNHNS and CDR2 SASEGT. The CDR3 extends over 11 amino acids. V was cut by 6 bases and J by 7 bases, with 7 bases left in between. The CDR3 region is CASSDNQPQHF. The CDR3 coding sequence is TGTGCCAGCAGCGACAACCAGCCCCAGCATTTT.

CDR3 amino acids: CAISESNSQETQYF. DNA for the CDR3: TGTGCCATCAGTGAGTCAAACAGCCAAGAGACCCAGTACTTC. The chain is built from TRBV10-3 and TRBJ2-5; the D is unclear. Germline V CDR1 and CDR2: ENHRY, SYGVKD. V was pared by 0 bases and J by 1 base, with 6 bases between. This CDR3 comprises 14 residues.

V and J are TRBV7-9 and TRBJ2-1, with D unclear. V was pared by 2 bases and J by 8 bases, with 10 bases between. CDR3 length equals 13 residues. CDR1 and CDR2 (germline): SEHNR, FQNEAQ (reference sequence). The CDR3 DNA is TGTGCCAGCAGCTTACGGAGTTACGATGAGCAGTTCTTC. Residues: CASSLRSYDEQFF.

The chain carries TRBV4-3 and TRBJ2-1, with 7 bases lining up with TRBD2. J lost 9 bases, V lost 0 bases, and 8 bases had no gene match. Germline CDR1 is LGHNA and CDR2 is YSLEER. The CDR3 length is 15 residues. CDR3 sequence: CASSQDLAETGEQFF. As DNA, the CDR3 is TGCGCCAGCAGCCAAGATCTAGCGGAGACCGGTGAGCAGTTCTTC.

This clone was seen only once. A much larger clone sits a single nucleotide away, making a read error possible. V and J are TRBV4-2 and TRBJ1-1; D unresolved. V gave up 1 base and J gave up 7 bases, with 13 bases separating them. The CDR3 is 14 residues long. Germline CDR1 and CDR2: LGHNA and YNFKEQ. In nucleotides, the CDR3 is TGTGCCAGCAGCCAAGGTCCGAGCGACGGTGAAGCTTTCTTT. This gives the protein CASSQGPSDGEAFF.

The chain has TRBV28 and TRBJ2-7; TRBD1 aligns across 7 bases. The ends lost 8 bases at V and 5 bases at J; junction bases unmatched: 15. The CDR3 is 15 residues long. Per the germline V gene, CDR1 is MDHEN and CDR2 is SYDVKM. CDR3 in amino acids: CASSNWPRGSDEQYF. The CDR3 bases are TGTGCCAGCTCAAATTGGCCCAGGGGGTCCGACGAGCAGTACTTC.

This sequence joins TRBV27 and TRBJ2-3; D is ambiguous. This CDR3 region has 13 residues. Germline V gene sequence: CDR1 MNHEY, CDR2 SMNVEV (reference sequence). The V end lost 4 bases, the J end lost 5 bases, and 10 bases lay between the germline ends. CDR3 amino acids: CASSSLYVDTQYF. CDR3 DNA sequence: TGTGCCAGCAGTTCTCTTTATGTAGATACGCAGTATTTT.

The genes are TRBV6-1 and TRBJ1-5; D is unresolved. The germline V and J ends were trimmed by 5 bases and 5 bases, with 16 bases remaining between them. Per the germline V gene, CDR1 is MNHNS and CDR2 is SASEGT. CDR3 length: 15 residues. CDR3 coding DNA: TGTGCCAGCAGTTTCCCCGGGTCCATTCATCAGCCCCAGCATTTT. Its protein is CASSFPGSIHQPQHF.